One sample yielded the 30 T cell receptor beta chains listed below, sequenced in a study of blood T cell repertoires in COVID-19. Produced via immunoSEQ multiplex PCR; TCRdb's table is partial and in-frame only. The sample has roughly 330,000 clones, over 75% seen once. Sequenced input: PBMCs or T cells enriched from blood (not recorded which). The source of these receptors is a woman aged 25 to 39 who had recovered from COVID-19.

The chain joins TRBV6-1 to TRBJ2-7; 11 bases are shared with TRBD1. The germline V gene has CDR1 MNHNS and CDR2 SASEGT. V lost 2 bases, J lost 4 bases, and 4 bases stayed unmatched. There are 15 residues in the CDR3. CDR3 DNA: TGTGCCAGCAGTGAACCCGGGACAGGGGGATACGAGCAGTACTTC. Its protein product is CASSEPGTGGYEQYF.

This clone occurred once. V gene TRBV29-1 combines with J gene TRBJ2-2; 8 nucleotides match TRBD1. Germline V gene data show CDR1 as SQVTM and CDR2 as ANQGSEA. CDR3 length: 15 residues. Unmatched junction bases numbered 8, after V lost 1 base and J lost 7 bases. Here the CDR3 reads CSVEVGQGAVGELFF. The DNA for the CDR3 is TGCAGCGTTGAAGTTGGCCAGGGGGCGGTCGGGGAGCTGTTTTTT.

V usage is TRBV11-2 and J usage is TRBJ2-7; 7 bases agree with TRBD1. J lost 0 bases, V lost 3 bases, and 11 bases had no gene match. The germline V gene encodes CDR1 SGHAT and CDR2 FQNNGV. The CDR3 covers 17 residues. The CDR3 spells CASSFGEGGVLSYEQYF. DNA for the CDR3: TGTGCCAGCAGCTTTGGGGAAGGGGGCGTTCTCTCCTACGAGCAGTACTTC.

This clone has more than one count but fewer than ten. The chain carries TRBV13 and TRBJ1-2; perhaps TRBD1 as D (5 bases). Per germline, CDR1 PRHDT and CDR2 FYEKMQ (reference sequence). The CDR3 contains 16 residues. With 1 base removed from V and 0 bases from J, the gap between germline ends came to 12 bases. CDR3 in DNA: TGTGCCAGCAGCTTAGATCTCGCAGGGACTAACTATGGCTACACCTTC. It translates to CASSLDLAGTNYGYTF. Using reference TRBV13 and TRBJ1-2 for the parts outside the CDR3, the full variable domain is AAGVIQSPRHLIKEKRETATLKCYPIPRHDTVYWYQQGPGQDPQFLISFYEKMQSDKGSIPDRFSAQQFSDYHSELNMSSLELGDSALYFCASSLDLAGTNYGYTFGSGTRLTVV.

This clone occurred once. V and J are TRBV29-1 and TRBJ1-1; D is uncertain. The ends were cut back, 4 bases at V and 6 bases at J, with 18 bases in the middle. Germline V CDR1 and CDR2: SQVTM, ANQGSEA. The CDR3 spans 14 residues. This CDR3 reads CSVGAGSLYPEAFF. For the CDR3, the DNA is TGCAGCGTTGGAGCGGGGTCCCTCTATCCTGAAGCTTTCTTT.

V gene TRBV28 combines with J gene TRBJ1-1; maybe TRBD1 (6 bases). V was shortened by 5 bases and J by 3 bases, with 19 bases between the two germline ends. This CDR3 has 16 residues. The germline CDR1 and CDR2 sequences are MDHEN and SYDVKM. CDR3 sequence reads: CASSPPVGGWDTEAFF. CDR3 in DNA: TGTGCCAGCAGTCCCCCCGTTGGGGGCTGGGACACTGAAGCTTTCTTT. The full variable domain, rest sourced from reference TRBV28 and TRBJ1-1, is DVKVTQSSRYLVKRTGEKVFLECVQDMDHENMFWYRQDPGLGLRLIYFSYDVKMKEKGDIPEGYSVSREKKERFSLILESASTNQTSMYLCASSPPVGGWDTEAFFGQGTRLTVV.

DNA of the CDR3: TGTGCCAGCAGCCTAACCGGACAGGGGGACTATGGCTACACCTTC. Translation gives CASSLTGQGDYGYTF. J is TRBJ1-2 and V is TRBV11-2; 10 bases line up with TRBD1. This CDR3 is 15 amino acids long. The V gene end was trimmed by 5 bases and the J gene end by 3 bases; junction bases not matched to a gene: 6. Per the germline V gene, CDR1 is SGHAT and CDR2 is FQNNGV.

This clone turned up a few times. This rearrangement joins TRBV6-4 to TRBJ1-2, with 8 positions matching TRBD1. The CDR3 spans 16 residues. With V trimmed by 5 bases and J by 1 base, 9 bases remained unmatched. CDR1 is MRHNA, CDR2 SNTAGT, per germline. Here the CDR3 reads CASSRDRTIVNYGYTF. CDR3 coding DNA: TGTGCCAGCAGTAGGGACAGGACTATCGTTAACTATGGCTACACCTTC.

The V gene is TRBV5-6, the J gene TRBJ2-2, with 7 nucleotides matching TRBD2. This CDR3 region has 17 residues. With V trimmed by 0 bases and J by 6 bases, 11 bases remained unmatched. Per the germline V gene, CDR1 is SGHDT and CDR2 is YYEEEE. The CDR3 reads CASSLVSSGEWSGELFF. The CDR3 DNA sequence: TGTGCCAGCAGCTTGGTGTCCAGCGGGGAATGGTCCGGGGAGCTGTTTTTT.

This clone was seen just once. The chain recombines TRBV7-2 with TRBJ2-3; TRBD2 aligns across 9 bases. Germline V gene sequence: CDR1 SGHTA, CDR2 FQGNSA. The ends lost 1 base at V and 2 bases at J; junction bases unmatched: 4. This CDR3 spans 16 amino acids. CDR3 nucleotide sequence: TGTGCCAGCAGCTTAGGCGGGGGGGCCGTCACAGATACGCAGTATTTT. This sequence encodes CASSLGGGAVTDTQYF. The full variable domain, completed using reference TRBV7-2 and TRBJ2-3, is GAGVSQSPSNKVTEKGKDVELRCDPISGHTALYWYRQSLGQGLEFLIYFQGNSAPDKSGLPSDRFSAERTGGSVSTLTIQRTQQEDSAVYLCASSLGGGAVTDTQYFGPGTRLTVL.

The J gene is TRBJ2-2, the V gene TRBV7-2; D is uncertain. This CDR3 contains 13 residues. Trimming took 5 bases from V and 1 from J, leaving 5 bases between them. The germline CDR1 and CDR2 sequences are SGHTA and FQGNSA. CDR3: CASSQVNTGELFF. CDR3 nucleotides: TGTGCCAGCAGCCAGGTGAACACCGGGGAGCTGTTTTTT.

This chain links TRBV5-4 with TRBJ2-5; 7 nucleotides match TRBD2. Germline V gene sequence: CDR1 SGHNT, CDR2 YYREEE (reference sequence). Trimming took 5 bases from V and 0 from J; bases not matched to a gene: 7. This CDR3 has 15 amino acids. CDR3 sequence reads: CASSRSGGNQETQYF. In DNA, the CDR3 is TGTGCCAGCAGTAGGTCGGGGGGAAACCAAGAGACCCAGTACTTC.

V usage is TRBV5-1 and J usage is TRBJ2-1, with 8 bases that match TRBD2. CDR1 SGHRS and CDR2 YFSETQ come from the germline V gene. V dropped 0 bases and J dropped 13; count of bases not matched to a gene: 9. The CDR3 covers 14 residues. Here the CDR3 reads CASSLEGLAAIQFF. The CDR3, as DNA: TGCGCCAGCAGCTTGGAAGGACTAGCAGCTATACAGTTCTTC.

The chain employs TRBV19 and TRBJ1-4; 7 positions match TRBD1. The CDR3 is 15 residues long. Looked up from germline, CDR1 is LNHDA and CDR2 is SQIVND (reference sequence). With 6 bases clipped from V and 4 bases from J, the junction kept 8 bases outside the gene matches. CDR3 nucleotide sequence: TGTGCCAGTAGGACCGCGGCAGGGGGTAATGAAAAACTGTTTTTT. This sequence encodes CASRTAAGGNEKLFF.

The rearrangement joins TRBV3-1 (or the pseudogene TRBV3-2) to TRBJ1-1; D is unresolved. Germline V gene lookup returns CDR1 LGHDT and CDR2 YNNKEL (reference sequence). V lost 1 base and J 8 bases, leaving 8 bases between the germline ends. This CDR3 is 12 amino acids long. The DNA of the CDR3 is TGTGCCAGCAGCCAAGTCCCCGGGGAAGCTTTCTTT. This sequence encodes CASSQVPGEAFF.

This chain's CDR3 is CASREPYSNQPQHF. The DNA of the CDR3 is TGTGCCAGCCGGGAACCTTATAGCAATCAGCCCCAGCATTTT. J is TRBJ1-5 and V is TRBV2; no clear D gene. The germline V gene encodes CDR1 SNHLY and CDR2 FYNNEI. V shed 8 bases and J shed 0 bases, with 11 bases lying between them. This CDR3 region has 14 residues.

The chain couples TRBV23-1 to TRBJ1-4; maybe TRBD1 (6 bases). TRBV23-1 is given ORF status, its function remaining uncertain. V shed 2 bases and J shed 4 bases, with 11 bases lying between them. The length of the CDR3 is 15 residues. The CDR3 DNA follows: TGCGCCAGCAGTCAAGGATGGACAGATAATGAAAAACTGTTTTTT. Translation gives CASSQGWTDNEKLFF.

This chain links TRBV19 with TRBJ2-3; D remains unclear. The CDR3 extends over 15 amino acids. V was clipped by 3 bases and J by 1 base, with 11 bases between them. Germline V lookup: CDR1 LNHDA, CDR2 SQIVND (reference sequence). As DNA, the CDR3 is TGTGCCAGTAGTATTGAGGTCACCCGCACAGATACGCAGTATTTT. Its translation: CASSIEVTRTDTQYF.

As DNA, the CDR3 is TGTGCCAGCAGCGTAGACAGGGGGCGGCTCTACGAGCAGTACTTC. The encoded protein is CASSVDRGRLYEQYF. This chain connects TRBV5-5 to TRBJ2-7, with 10 nucleotides matching TRBD1. CDR3 length: 15 residues. Germline V gene data show CDR1 as SGHKS and CDR2 as YYEKEE (reference sequence). The trim removed 4 bases at V and 3 bases at J, leaving 7 bases unmatched.

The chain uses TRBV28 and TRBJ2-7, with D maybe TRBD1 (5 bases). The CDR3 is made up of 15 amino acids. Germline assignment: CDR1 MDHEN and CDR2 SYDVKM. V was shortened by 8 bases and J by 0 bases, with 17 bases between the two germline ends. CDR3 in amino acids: CASGHRQQSSYEQYF. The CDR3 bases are TGTGCCAGCGGTCATCGACAGCAGAGCTCCTACGAGCAGTACTTC.

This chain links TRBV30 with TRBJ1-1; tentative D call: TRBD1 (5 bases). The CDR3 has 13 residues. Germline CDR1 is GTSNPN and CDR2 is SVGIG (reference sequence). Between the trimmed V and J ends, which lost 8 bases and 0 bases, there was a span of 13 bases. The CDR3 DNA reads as TGTGCCGCTGACAGAGACATGAACACTGAAGCTTTCTTT. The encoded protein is CAADRDMNTEAFF.

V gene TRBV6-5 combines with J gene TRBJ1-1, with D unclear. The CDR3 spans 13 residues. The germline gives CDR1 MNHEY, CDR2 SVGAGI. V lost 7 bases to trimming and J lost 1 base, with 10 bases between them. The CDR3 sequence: CASIPGRNTEAFF. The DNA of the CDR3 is TGTGCCAGCATTCCTGGGCGGAACACTGAAGCTTTCTTT.

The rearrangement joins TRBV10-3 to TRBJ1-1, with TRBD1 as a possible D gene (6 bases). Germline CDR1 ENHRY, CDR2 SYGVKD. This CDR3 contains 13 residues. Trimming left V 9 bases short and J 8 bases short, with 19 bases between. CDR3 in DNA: TGTGCCATACGGGACAAACCCCAAGGGGAAGCTTTCTTT. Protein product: CAIRDKPQGEAFF.

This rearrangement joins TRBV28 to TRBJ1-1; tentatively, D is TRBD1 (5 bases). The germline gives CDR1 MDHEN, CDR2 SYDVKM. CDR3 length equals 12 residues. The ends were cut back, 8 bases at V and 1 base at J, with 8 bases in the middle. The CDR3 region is CASEQENTEAFF. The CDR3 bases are TGTGCCAGCGAACAGGAGAACACTGAAGCTTTCTTT.

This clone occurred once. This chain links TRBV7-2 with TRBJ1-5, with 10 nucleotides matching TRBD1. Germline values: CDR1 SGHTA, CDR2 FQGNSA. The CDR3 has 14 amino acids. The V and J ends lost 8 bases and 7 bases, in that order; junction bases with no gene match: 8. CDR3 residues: CASSTGGSRQPQHF. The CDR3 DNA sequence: TGTGCCAGCTCGACAGGGGGCTCGAGGCAGCCCCAGCATTTT.

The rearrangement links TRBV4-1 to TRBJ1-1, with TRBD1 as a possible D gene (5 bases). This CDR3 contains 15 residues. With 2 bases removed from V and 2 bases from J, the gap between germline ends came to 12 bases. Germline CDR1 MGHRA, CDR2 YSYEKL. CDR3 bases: TGCGCCAGCAGCCAAAACAGGAGACGAAACACTGAAGCTTTCTTT. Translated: CASSQNRRRNTEAFF.

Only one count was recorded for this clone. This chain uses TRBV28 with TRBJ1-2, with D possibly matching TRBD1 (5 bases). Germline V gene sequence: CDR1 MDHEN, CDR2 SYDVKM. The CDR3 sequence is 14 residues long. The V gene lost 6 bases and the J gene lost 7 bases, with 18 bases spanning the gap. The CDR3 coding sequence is TGTGCCAGCAGACCTTCCTTGGGGGGATCTGGCTACACCTTC. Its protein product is CASRPSLGGSGYTF.

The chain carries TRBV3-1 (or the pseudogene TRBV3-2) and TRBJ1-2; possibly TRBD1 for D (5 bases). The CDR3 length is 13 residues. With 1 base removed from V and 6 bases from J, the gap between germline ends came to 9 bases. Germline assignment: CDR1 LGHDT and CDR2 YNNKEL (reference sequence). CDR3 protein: CASSQAGADGYTF. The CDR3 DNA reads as TGTGCCAGCAGCCAAGCTGGGGCGGATGGCTACACCTTC.

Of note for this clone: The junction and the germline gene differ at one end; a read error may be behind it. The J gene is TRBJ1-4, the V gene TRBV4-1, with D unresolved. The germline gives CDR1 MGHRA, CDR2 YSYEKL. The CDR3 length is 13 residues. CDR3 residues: CASSQDRWEGGLF. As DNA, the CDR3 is TGCGCCAGCAGCCAAGATCGGTGGGAGGGAGGGCTTTTT.

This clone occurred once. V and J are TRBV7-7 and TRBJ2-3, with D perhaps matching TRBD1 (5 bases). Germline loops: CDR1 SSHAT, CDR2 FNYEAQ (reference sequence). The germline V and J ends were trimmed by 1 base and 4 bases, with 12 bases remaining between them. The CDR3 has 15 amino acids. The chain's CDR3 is CASSLEGRNSDTQYF. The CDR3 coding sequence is TGTGCCAGCAGCTTAGAGGGGCGTAACTCAGATACGCAGTATTTT.